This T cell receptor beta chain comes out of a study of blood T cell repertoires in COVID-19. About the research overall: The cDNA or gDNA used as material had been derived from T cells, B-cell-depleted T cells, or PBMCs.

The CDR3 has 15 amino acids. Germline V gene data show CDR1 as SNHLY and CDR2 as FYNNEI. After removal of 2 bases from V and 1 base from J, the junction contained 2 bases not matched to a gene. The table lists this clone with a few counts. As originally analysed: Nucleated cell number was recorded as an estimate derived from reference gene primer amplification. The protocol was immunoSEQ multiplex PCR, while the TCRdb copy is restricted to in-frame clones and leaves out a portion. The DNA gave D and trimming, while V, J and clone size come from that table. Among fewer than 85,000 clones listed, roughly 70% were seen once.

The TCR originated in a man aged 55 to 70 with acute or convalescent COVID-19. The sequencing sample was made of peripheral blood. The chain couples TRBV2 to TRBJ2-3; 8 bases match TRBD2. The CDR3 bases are TGTGCCAGCAGTGAAAAAGCGGGGGGCACAGATACGCAGTATTTT. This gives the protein CASSEKAGGTDTQYF.